This T cell receptor (beta chain) was recorded in a study of T-cell reconstitution after alpha-beta-depleted transplantation in children. Trimming removed 0 bases at V and 13 bases at J, with 18 bases between. The CDR3 sequence is 14 residues long. Germline CDR1 reads SGHRS; CDR2 reads YFSETQ. The TCRbeta library incorporated unique molecular identifiers. TCRdb processed the PCR reads anew with MiXCR; each CDR3 protein has one entry. This table has 90,000 to 100,000 distinct CDR3 sequences, roughly a quarter appearing once. This TCR derives from a boy under 10 years old with acute lymphoblastic leukemia, due to receive a stem cell transplant. The sample in question was PBMCs, obtained before TCRalphabeta/CD19-depleted stem cell transplant. V gene TRBV5-1 combines with J gene TRBJ2-3; possible D gene TRBD1, 5 bases. As DNA, the CDR3 is TGCGCCAGCAGCTTGGAGGGGATCGGCGCGGCCAAGTATTTT. Residues: CASSLEGIGAAKYF.